One and the same sample provided the 15 T cell receptor beta chains below, sequenced in a study of PD-L1 blockade in urothelial cancer. Assay used: immunoSEQ multiplex PCR; TCRdb lists only in-frame clones, some missing. Among roughly 56,000 clones listed, approximately 80% were seen once. Sequenced material: PBMCs, taken around atezolizumab (anti-PD-L1) treatment. The receptors shown here come from a man between 65 and 85 years old with urothelial cancer.

Only one count was recorded for this clone. This chain connects TRBV6-6 to TRBJ2-7; a possible D gene is TRBD1 (6 bases). In germline, CDR1 is MNHNY, CDR2 SVGAGI (reference sequence). This CDR3 has 15 residues. The V end lost 1 base, the J end lost 0 bases, and 10 bases lay between the germline ends. CDR3 DNA: TGTGCCAGCAGTTACTTTCAGGGGATCTCCTACGAGCAGTACTTC. It specifies CASSYFQGISYEQYF.

The rearrangement uses TRBV30 and TRBJ2-7; D call uncertain. Per the germline V gene, CDR1 is GTSNPN and CDR2 is SVGIG (reference sequence). Between the trimmed V and J ends, which lost 6 bases and 6 bases, there was a span of 9 bases. CDR3 length equals 10 residues. CDR3 nucleotide sequence: TGTGCCTGTTCGGTCCCCGAGCAGTACTTC. The encoded protein is CACSVPEQYF.

This sequence joins TRBV11-2 and TRBJ2-5; the match to TRBD1 covers 7 bases. The CDR3 is made up of 16 amino acids. The V segment lost 4 bases and the J segment 3 bases; nucleotides outside the gene matches: 11. Germline lookup yields CDR1 SGHAT and CDR2 FQNNGV. CDR3 protein: CASSWGQILIKETQYF. The CDR3 DNA follows: TGTGCCAGCAGCTGGGGACAGATACTCATTAAAGAGACCCAGTACTTC.

This clone was recorded a few times. The gene calls are TRBV9 and TRBJ2-1; TRBD2 matches at 12 bases. Germline CDR1 and CDR2: SGDLS and YYNGEE. The CDR3 covers 14 residues. V trimming: 3 bases; J trimming: 12 bases; junction bases outside the gene matches: 7. The CDR3 loop is CASSGQLAGGGQFF. The CDR3 DNA follows: TGTGCCAGCAGCGGACAACTAGCGGGAGGCGGGCAGTTCTTC.

The J gene is TRBJ1-6, the V gene TRBV30; TRBD1 aligns across 8 bases. Germline V gives CDR1 GTSNPN, CDR2 SVGIG (reference sequence). V shed 3 bases and J 7 bases; nucleotides not matched to a gene: 8. The CDR3 runs to 15 residues. The CDR3 here is CAWRTRDRRNSPLHF. The CDR3 nucleotides read TGTGCCTGGAGGACCAGGGACAGGAGAAATTCACCCCTCCACTTT.

This clone occurred a few times. The chain employs TRBV18 and TRBJ2-5; TRBD2 matches 14 bases. V was pared by 4 bases and J by 5 bases, with 6 bases of the junction left unmatched. The CDR3 is 16 amino acids. Germline assignment: CDR1 KGHSH and CDR2 LQKENI. For the CDR3, the DNA is TGTGCCAGCTCACTGACTAGCGGGAGGGCCGGCGAGACCCAGTACTTC. This codes for CASSLTSGRAGETQYF.

The rearrangement joins TRBV11-3 to TRBJ2-2; the D gene is possibly TRBD1 (5 bases). Trimming took 4 bases from V and 0 from J, leaving 15 bases between them. The V gene's germline CDR1 is SGHNT and CDR2 YENEEA. This CDR3 region has 17 residues. This CDR3 reads CASSWGVGHTNTGELFF. CDR3 DNA sequence: TGTGCCAGCAGCTGGGGTGTCGGACACACGAACACCGGGGAGCTGTTTTTT.

The chain links TRBV4-1 to TRBJ2-1, with 10 nucleotides matching TRBD2. The CDR3 runs to 16 residues. Germline CDR1 reads MGHRA; CDR2 reads YSYEKL. V trimming: 3 bases; J trimming: 5 bases; junction bases outside the gene matches: 7. The CDR3 reads CASSHEEGLANNEQFF. DNA for the CDR3: TGCGCCAGCAGCCACGAAGAGGGACTAGCGAACAATGAGCAGTTCTTC.

This chain joins TRBV29-1 and TRBJ2-7; D might be TRBD2 (6 bases). V lost 1 base, J lost 3 bases, and 10 bases lay in between. Germline V gene lookup returns CDR1 SQVTM and CDR2 ANQGSEA. The CDR3 covers 13 residues. CDR3 coding DNA: TGCAGCGTTGAAGGGGGGGATCGCTACGAGCAGTACTTC. It is translated as CSVEGGDRYEQYF.

This chain uses TRBV5-4 with TRBJ1-3, with 7 bases identical to TRBD1. The CDR3 consists of 16 residues. Germline V gene lookup returns CDR1 SGHNT and CDR2 YYREEE (reference sequence). V lost 4 bases and J lost 0; bases outside the gene matches: 7. The CDR3 region is CASSPDRTYSGNTIYF. CDR3 in DNA: TGTGCCAGCAGCCCGGACAGGACCTACTCTGGAAACACCATATATTTT.

This chain connects TRBV18 to TRBJ2-7; the D is unclear. Trimming stripped 4 bases from V and 1 base from J, with 5 bases between. CDR3 length equals 12 residues. Germline V gene lookup returns CDR1 KGHSH and CDR2 LQKENI. CDR3 DNA sequence: TGTGCCAGCTCACTTCAATCCTACGAGCAGTACTTC. It encodes CASSLQSYEQYF.

The gene calls are TRBV4-2 and TRBJ2-7, with 7 bases identical to TRBD1. Germline trimming cut 4 bases from V and 0 bases from J; bases unmatched to any gene: 6. CDR1 is LGHNA and CDR2 is YNFKEQ in the germline V gene. The CDR3 totals 15 residues. CDR3 sequence reads: CASSRGTESSYEQYF. CDR3 DNA sequence: TGTGCCAGCAGCCGGGGGACAGAGAGCTCCTACGAGCAGTACTTC.

V usage is TRBV29-1 and J usage is TRBJ2-1; 14 bases are a match to TRBD2. Germline-derived CDR1 and CDR2 are SQVTM and ANQGSEA. After removal of 7 bases from V and 12 bases from J, the junction contained 11 bases not matched to a gene. The CDR3 runs 14 residues. In DNA, the CDR3 is TGCAGCGCTATGGGACTAGCGGGAGTATTTGTGCAGTTCTTC. Residues: CSAMGLAGVFVQFF.

This chain links TRBV28 with TRBJ1-2; 7 bases agree with TRBD1. V lost 5 bases and J lost 3; bases outside the gene matches: 15. The length of the CDR3 is 17 residues. CDR1 MDHEN and CDR2 SYDVKM come from the germline V gene. CDR3 sequence: CASSRLDRAHSDYGYTF. CDR3 bases: TGTGCCAGCAGTCGTCTTGACAGGGCCCATAGCGACTATGGCTACACCTTC.

V is TRBV27 and J is TRBJ2-7; 13 positions match TRBD2. Germline V gene data show CDR1 as MNHEY and CDR2 as SMNVEV (reference sequence). The CDR3 totals 17 residues. The V gene end was trimmed by 4 bases and the J gene end by 8 bases; junction bases not matched to a gene: 14. CDR3 DNA sequence: TGTGCCAGCAGTTGGACTACTCCTGGACTAGCGGGAGTTCAGCAGTACTTC. This encodes CASSWTTPGLAGVQQYF.